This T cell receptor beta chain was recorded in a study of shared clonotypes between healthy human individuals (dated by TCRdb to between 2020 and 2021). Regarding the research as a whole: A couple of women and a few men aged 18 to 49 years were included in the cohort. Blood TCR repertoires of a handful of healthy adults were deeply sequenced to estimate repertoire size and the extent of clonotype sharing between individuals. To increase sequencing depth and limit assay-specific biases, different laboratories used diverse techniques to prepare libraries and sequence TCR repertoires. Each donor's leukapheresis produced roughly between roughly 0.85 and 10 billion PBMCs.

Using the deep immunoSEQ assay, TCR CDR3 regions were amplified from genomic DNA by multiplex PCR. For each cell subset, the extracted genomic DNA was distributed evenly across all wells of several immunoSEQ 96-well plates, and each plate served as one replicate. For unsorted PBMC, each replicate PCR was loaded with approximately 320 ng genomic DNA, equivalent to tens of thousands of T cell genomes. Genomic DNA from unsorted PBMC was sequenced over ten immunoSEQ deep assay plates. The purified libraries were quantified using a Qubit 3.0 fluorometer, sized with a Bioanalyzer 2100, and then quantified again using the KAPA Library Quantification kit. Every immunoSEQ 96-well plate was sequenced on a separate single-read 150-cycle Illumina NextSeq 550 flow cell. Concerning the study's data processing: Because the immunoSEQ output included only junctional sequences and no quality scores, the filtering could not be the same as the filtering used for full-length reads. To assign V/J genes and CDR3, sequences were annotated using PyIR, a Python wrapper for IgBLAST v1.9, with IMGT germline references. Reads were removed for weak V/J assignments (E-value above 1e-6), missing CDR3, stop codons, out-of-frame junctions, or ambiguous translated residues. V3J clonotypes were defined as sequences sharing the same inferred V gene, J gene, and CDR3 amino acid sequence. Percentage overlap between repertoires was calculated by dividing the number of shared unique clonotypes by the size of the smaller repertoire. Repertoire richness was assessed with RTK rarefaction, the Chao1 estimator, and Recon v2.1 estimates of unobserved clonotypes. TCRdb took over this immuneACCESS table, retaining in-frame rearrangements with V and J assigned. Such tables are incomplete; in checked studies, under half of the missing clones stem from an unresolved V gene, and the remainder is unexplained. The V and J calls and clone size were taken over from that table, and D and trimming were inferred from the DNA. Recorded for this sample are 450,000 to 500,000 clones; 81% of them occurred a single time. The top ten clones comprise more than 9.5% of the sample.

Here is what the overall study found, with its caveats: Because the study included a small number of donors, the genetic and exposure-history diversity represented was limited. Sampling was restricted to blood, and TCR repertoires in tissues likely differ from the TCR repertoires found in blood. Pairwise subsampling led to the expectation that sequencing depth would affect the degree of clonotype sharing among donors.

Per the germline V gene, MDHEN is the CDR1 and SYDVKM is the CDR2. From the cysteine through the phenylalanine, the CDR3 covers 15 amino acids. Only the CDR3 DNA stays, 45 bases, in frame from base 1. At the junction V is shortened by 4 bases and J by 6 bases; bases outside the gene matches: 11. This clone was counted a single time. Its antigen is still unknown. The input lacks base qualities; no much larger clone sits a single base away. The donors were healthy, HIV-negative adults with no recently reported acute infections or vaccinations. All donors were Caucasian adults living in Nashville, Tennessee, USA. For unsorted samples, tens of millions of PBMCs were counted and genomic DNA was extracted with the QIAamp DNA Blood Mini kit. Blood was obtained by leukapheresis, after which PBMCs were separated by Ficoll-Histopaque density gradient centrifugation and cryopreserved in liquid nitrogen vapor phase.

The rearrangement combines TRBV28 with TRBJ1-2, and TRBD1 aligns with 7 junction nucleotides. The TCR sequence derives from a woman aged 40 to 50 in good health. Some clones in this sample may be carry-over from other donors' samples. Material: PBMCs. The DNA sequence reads TGTGCCAGCAGTTATAGACAGGGCAGGATGGATGGCTACACCTTC. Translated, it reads CASSYRQGRMDGYTF.